This T cell receptor (beta chain) is drawn from a study of breast tumors, draining lymph nodes, adjacent tissues. In this sample, this clonotype turned up many times. Breast cancer patients provided tissue from their axillary draining lymph nodes. Germline V CDR1 and CDR2: MNHNS, SASEGT. Between the trimmed V and J ends, which lost 2 bases and 0 bases, there was a span of 10 bases. The length of the CDR3 is 16 residues. TCRdb processed the multiplex PCR reads anew with MiXCR; each CDR3 protein has one entry. The sample shows 85,000 to 130,000 distinct CDR3 sequences, approximately 28% of them seen only once.

This chain joins TRBV6-1 and TRBJ2-2; D not resolved. The receptor's source is a female donor with breast cancer. Some clones in this sample may be carry-over from other donors' samples. Specimen: axillary lymph node tissue. The CDR3 protein is CASSERARTNTGELFF. CDR3 bases: TGTGCCAGCAGTGAACGTGCGCGGACGAACACCGGGGAGCTGTTTTTT.